The 17 T cell receptor beta chains in this list originate from one sample, sequenced in a study of cytomegalovirus exposure and HLA in healthy donors. The PCR employed 60 Vbeta primers together with 13 Jbeta primers. Clones were sequenced by immunoSEQ multiplex PCR, and TCRdb holds only the in-frame ones, with some missing. Its clone listing holds roughly 120,000 clones. The specimen was PBMCs. All receptors derive from a man aged 18 to 29 in good health and CMV-seronegative.

V usage is TRBV19 and J usage is TRBJ1-1, with D perhaps TRBD1 (5 bases). The CDR3 spans 13 residues. Per germline, CDR1 LNHDA and CDR2 SQIVND (reference sequence). V lost 4 bases and J lost 1, with 7 bases in between. CDR3 in amino acids: CASSRGPNTEAFF. As DNA, the CDR3 is TGTGCCAGTAGTAGGGGCCCGAACACTGAAGCTTTCTTT.

The genes are TRBV5-1 and TRBJ2-5, with a weak D call TRBD1 (6 bases). Germline assignment: CDR1 SGHRS and CDR2 YFSETQ. CDR3 length equals 13 residues. Trimming removed 4 bases from V and 3 bases from J, with 10 bases in between. CDR3 sequence reads: CASSHRVEETQYF. In DNA form, the CDR3 reads TGCGCCAGCAGCCACAGGGTGGAAGAGACCCAGTACTTC.

The rearrangement uses TRBV11-2 and TRBJ2-1; 12 nucleotides match TRBD2. The CDR3 is 16 amino acids. Germline-derived CDR1 and CDR2 are SGHAT and FQNNGV. Trimming removed 5 bases from V and 8 bases from J; junction bases left unmatched: 10. CDR3 residues: CASSTRLAGVPHEQFF. In DNA, the CDR3 is TGTGCCAGCAGCACCCGACTAGCGGGAGTCCCCCATGAGCAGTTCTTC.

This chain links TRBV5-6 with TRBJ2-2; 7 nucleotides match TRBD2. The CDR3 has 14 residues. CDR1 and CDR2 from the germline V gene are SGHDT and YYEEEE. Germline trimming cut 6 bases from V and 6 bases from J; bases unmatched to any gene: 8. The CDR3 here is CASKEAGRSGELFF. The CDR3 nucleotides are TGTGCCAGCAAGGAAGCGGGAAGGTCCGGGGAGCTGTTTTTT.

The V call is TRBV15, the J call TRBJ1-2; D is perhaps TRBD1 (5 bases). Germline CDR1 is LNHNV and CDR2 is YYDKDF (reference sequence). Trimming removed 1 base from V and 3 bases from J, with 9 bases in between. The CDR3 sequence is 14 residues long. The CDR3 DNA reads TGTGCCACCAGCAGAGGAGGGACTTACTATGGCTACACCTTC. This codes for CATSRGGTYYGYTF.

V gene TRBV30 combines with J gene TRBJ2-7; D call uncertain. CDR3 size: 13 residues. Germline values: CDR1 GTSNPN, CDR2 SVGIG (reference sequence). The V gene lost 0 bases and the J gene lost 2 bases, with 8 bases spanning the gap. The CDR3 is CAWSVGRPYEQYF. CDR3 bases: TGTGCCTGGAGTGTTGGCCGCCCCTACGAGCAGTACTTC.

The J gene is TRBJ1-1, the V gene TRBV14; 8 bases are shared with TRBD1. Germline loops: CDR1 SGHDN, CDR2 FVKESK. The ends lost 6 bases at V and 3 bases at J; junction bases unmatched: 24. This CDR3 region has 20 residues. The CDR3 spells CASRSTRGLRVELADTEAFF. The CDR3, as DNA: TGTGCCAGCAGAAGTACCAGGGGGCTAAGAGTCGAACTTGCGGACACTGAAGCTTTCTTT.

The chain links TRBV19 to TRBJ2-7; D perhaps matches TRBD1 (5 bases). The CDR3 loop spans 15 amino acids. The ends were cut back, 0 bases at V and 3 bases at J, with 12 bases in the middle. In germline, CDR1 is LNHDA, CDR2 SQIVND (reference sequence). CDR3 bases: TGTGCCAGTAGTATAGATGCCCCAGGGAACTACGAGCAGTACTTC. Translating gives CASSIDAPGNYEQYF.

This chain joins TRBV6-5 and TRBJ2-3; tentatively, D is TRBD2 (5 bases). V was trimmed by 9 bases and J by 1 base, leaving 14 bases between them. Germline V CDR1 and CDR2: MNHEY, SVGAGI. The CDR3 consists of 14 residues. The CDR3 DNA sequence: TGTGCCAGTGGGAGTTTGGAACGCACAGATACGCAGTATTTT. As protein: CASGSLERTDTQYF.

The J gene is TRBJ2-7, the V gene TRBV1; the table assigns TRBD1, which was not confirmed against the DNA. TRBV1 is a known pseudogene. The CDR3 has 15 residues. Here the CDR3 reads CTSSLWGRESYEQYF. The CDR3 coding sequence is TGCACCAGCAGCCTTTGGGGGCGCGAGTCCTACGAGCAGTACTTC.

The gene calls are TRBV6-5 and TRBJ2-7; 8 positions agree with TRBD1. There are 16 residues in the CDR3. V was pared by 0 bases and J by 5 bases, with 9 bases of the junction left unmatched. Germline V gene lookup returns CDR1 MNHEY and CDR2 SVGAGI. In DNA form, the CDR3 reads TGTGCCAGCAGTTACTCGTGGGGCAGGGGGCGAAACGAGCAGTACTTC. Residues: CASSYSWGRGRNEQYF.

The chain combines TRBV9 with TRBJ2-3, with a tentative D call TRBD2 (5 bases). Trimming stripped 4 bases from V and 6 bases from J, with 21 bases between. Looked up from germline, CDR1 is SGDLS and CDR2 is YYNGEE. The CDR3 is made up of 16 amino acids. Here the CDR3 reads CASSPDRSARRDTQYF. In DNA form, the CDR3 reads TGTGCCAGCAGCCCCGACCGTAGCGCGAGGCGGGATACGCAGTATTTT.

The J gene is TRBJ2-7, the V gene TRBV19; TRBD2 agrees at 8 bases. This CDR3 is 15 amino acids long. The junction had 4 bases not matched to a gene; V was cut back by 3 bases and J by 0 bases. Germline V gives CDR1 LNHDA, CDR2 SQIVND (reference sequence). CDR3 region: CASSISGESSYEQYF. CDR3 coding DNA: TGTGCCAGTAGTATTAGCGGGGAAAGCTCCTACGAGCAGTACTTC.

The V call is TRBV6-1, the J call TRBJ2-1; TRBD1 might be the D (6 bases). Germline loops: CDR1 MNHNS, CDR2 SASEGT. V lost 2 bases, J lost 3 bases, and 8 bases lay in between. The CDR3 consists of 14 residues. CDR3 sequence (DNA): TGTGCCAGCAGTGAACAGGGGAGCTACAATGAGCAGTTCTTC. Protein sequence: CASSEQGSYNEQFF.

The chain recombines TRBV5-1 with TRBJ2-2; 11 bases fit TRBD1. The CDR3 extends over 18 amino acids. V lost 4 bases and J lost 2; bases outside the gene matches: 10. In germline, CDR1 is SGHRS, CDR2 YFSETQ. The CDR3 coding sequence is TGCGCCAGCAGCCGAATACCCGGGACAGGGGGAAACACCGGGGAGCTGTTTTTT. Translation gives CASSRIPGTGGNTGELFF.

V and J are TRBV7-2 and TRBJ1-4; D call uncertain. The V end lost 1 base, the J end lost 4 bases, and 7 bases lay between the germline ends. The CDR3 has 14 amino acids. Per the germline V gene, CDR1 is SGHTA and CDR2 is FQGNSA. The CDR3 reads CASSLGTVNEKLFF. The CDR3 DNA reads TGTGCCAGCAGCTTAGGAACGGTTAATGAAAAACTGTTTTTT. Together with reference TRBV7-2 and TRBJ1-4, the CDR3 gives the full variable domain: GAGVSQSPSNKVTEKGKDVELRCDPISGHTALYWYRQSLGQGLEFLIYFQGNSAPDKSGLPSDRFSAERTGGSVSTLTIQRTQQEDSAVYLCASSLGTVNEKLFFGSGTQLSVL.

V is TRBV5-4 and J is TRBJ2-2, with D possibly TRBD1 on 6 matching bases. V shed 4 bases and J shed 4 bases, with 17 bases lying between them. The germline V gene has CDR1 SGHNT and CDR2 YYREEE (reference sequence). This CDR3 region has 16 residues. This CDR3 reads CASSSSTGIRTGELFF. The CDR3 nucleotides are TGTGCCAGCAGCAGTAGTACAGGGATACGCACCGGGGAGCTGTTTTTT.